These 15 T cell receptor beta chains originate from one sample sequenced in a study of blood T cell repertoires in COVID-19. Method: immunoSEQ multiplex PCR; TCRdb's copy keeps in-frame clones and lacks some. The sample consists of under 250,000 clones, 85% to 90% of them appearing once. Sequenced input: peripheral blood. These receptors all come from a woman aged 60-75 years with acute or convalescent COVID-19.

In this sample, this clone turned up once. The V gene is TRBV6-5, the J gene TRBJ1-1; D may be TRBD1 (6 bases). This CDR3 is built from 13 residues. Looked up from germline, CDR1 is MNHEY and CDR2 is SVGAGI. V lost 6 bases and J lost 4, with 12 bases in between. Written as DNA, the CDR3 is TGTGCCAGCAGATTGACAGGAGGCACTGAAGCTTTCTTT. As protein: CASRLTGGTEAFF.

The CDR3 nucleotides are TGTGCCAGCAGCCCGGAACAGGGGGCGGGTTATGGCTACACCTTC. Translated, it gives CASSPEQGAGYGYTF. The chain carries TRBV11-2 and TRBJ1-2; TRBD1 matches at 9 bases. Trimming cost V 5 bases and J 5 bases; bases outside gene matches: 9. CDR3 length equals 15 residues. Germline assignment: CDR1 SGHAT and CDR2 FQNNGV.

J is TRBJ2-5 and V is TRBV18; 15 bases fit TRBD2. CDR3 length: 18 residues. Germline V gene sequence: CDR1 KGHSH, CDR2 LQKENI. Trimming cost V 2 bases and J 4 bases; bases outside gene matches: 8. CDR3 bases: TGTGCCAGCTCACCATCGGGACTAGCGGGGGGCGGAGGAGAGACCCAGTACTTC. Translated, it gives CASSPSGLAGGGGETQYF.

This clone occurred once. This sequence joins TRBV24-1 and TRBJ1-1; tentatively, D is TRBD1 (5 bases). V was trimmed by 9 bases and J by 2 bases, leaving 15 bases between them. Germline V gene sequence: CDR1 KGHDR, CDR2 SFDVKD. The CDR3 length is 14 residues. The CDR3 DNA reads as TGTGCCACCCGGGGGGGGGTGGCAAACACTGAAGCTTTCTTT. Translating gives CATRGGVANTEAFF.

This clone was recorded once. The J gene is TRBJ2-3, the V gene TRBV5-8; a possible D gene is TRBD2 (6 bases). The germline CDR1 and CDR2 sequences are SGHTS and YDEGEE. V was pared by 4 bases and J by 4 bases, with 13 bases between. The length of the CDR3 is 14 residues. CDR3 bases: TGTGCCAGCAGCGGACTAAGGCTCGCAGATACGCAGTATTTT. Translating it yields CASSGLRLADTQYF.

The rearrangement links TRBV7-9 to TRBJ1-1, with 9 bases that match TRBD1. CDR1 and CDR2 from the germline V gene are SEHNR and FQNEAQ (reference sequence). The length of the CDR3 is 15 residues. V trimming: 5 bases; J trimming: 1 base; junction bases outside the gene matches: 5. CDR3 protein: CASSPKQGANTEAFF. The CDR3 region has the DNA TGTGCCAGCAGCCCAAAACAGGGGGCGAACACTGAAGCTTTCTTT. Based on the CDR3 plus reference TRBV7-9 and TRBJ1-1, the full variable domain is DTGVSQNPRHKITKRGQNVTFRCDPISEHNRLYWYRQTLGQGPEFLTYFQNEAQLEKSRLLSDRFSAERPKGSFSTLEIQRTEQGDSAMYLCASSPKQGANTEAFFGQGTRLTVV.

The rearrangement joins TRBV10-1 to TRBJ2-2; a weak D match, TRBD1 (6 bases). The V end was cut by 0 bases, the J end by 0 bases, with 8 bases between. The CDR3 has 16 amino acids. The germline gives CDR1 WNHNN, CDR2 SYGVQD (reference sequence). CDR3 region: CASSESRTANTGELFF. In DNA, the CDR3 is TGCGCCAGCAGTGAGTCGAGGACAGCGAACACCGGGGAGCTGTTTTTT.

Only a few counts were recorded for this clone. The genes are TRBV9 and TRBJ1-2; 7 nucleotides align to TRBD1. V was pared by 5 bases and J by 8 bases, with 9 bases of the junction left unmatched. From germline, CDR1 is SGDLS and CDR2 YYNGEE. The CDR3 sequence is 13 residues long. CDR3 in DNA: TGTGCCAGCAGAGTCGAGGGGGCGGGCGGCTACACCTTC. It codes for CASRVEGAGGYTF.

The V gene is TRBV7-6, the J gene TRBJ1-3, with TRBD1 identical over 7 bases. Germline V gene lookup returns CDR1 SGHVS and CDR2 FNYEAQ. The CDR3 has 15 amino acids. The J segment lost 4 bases and the V segment lost 2 bases, leaving 5 bases of the junction unmatched. The CDR3 DNA follows: TGTGCCAGCAGCTTAAACGTGGGACAGGGAAACACCATATATTTT. This sequence encodes CASSLNVGQGNTIYF.

The chain is built from TRBV12-3 or TRBV12-4 and TRBJ1-2; the match to TRBD1 covers 7 bases. Losses at the gene ends were 2 bases for V and 8 bases for J; bases not matched to a gene: 2. The CDR3 consists of 12 residues. This chain's CDR3 is CASSLRGGGYTF. The CDR3 region has the DNA TGTGCCAGCAGTTTAAGAGGGGGCGGCTACACCTTC.

This sequence joins TRBV3-1 (or the pseudogene TRBV3-2) and TRBJ2-3; weak D call: TRBD1 (6 bases). CDR3 length equals 17 residues. Between the trimmed V and J ends, which lost 4 bases and 1 base, there was a span of 18 bases. The V gene's germline CDR1 is LGHDT and CDR2 YNNKEL (reference sequence). CDR3 DNA sequence: TGTGCCAGCAGCCGCAGGGGTCCGCGTAGAGGCACAGATACGCAGTATTTT. Encoded protein: CASSRRGPRRGTDTQYF.

The chain is built from TRBV4-1 and TRBJ1-1; the D is unclear. CDR1 is MGHRA, CDR2 YSYEKL, per germline. With 0 bases removed from V and 5 bases from J, the gap between germline ends came to 13 bases. This CDR3 is 15 amino acids long. The CDR3 is CASSQDPWFLTEAFF. Here the CDR3 DNA reads TGCGCCAGCAGCCAAGATCCGTGGTTTCTAACTGAAGCTTTCTTT.

This chain connects TRBV18 to TRBJ2-5; D is possibly TRBD2 (7 bases). The germline V gene has CDR1 KGHSH and CDR2 LQKENI. The ends were cut back, 7 bases at V and 5 bases at J, with 14 bases in the middle. The length of the CDR3 is 13 residues. This CDR3 reads CASYAGASETQYF. CDR3 sequence (DNA): TGTGCCAGCTACGCGGGGGCCAGCGAGACCCAGTACTTC.

V and J are TRBV7-2 and TRBJ1-2; 7 bases map to TRBD1. J gave up 2 bases and V 5 bases, and 8 bases lay outside the gene matches. Germline V gives CDR1 SGHTA, CDR2 FQGNSA. This CDR3 contains 15 residues. Here the CDR3 reads CASSPRTGPNYGYTF. The CDR3 DNA follows: TGTGCCAGCAGCCCGAGGACAGGACCCAACTATGGCTACACCTTC.

The rearrangement joins TRBV18 to TRBJ1-5; possible D gene TRBD1, 5 bases. The V gene's germline CDR1 is KGHSH and CDR2 LQKENI. The CDR3 has 14 amino acids. Deletions cut 6 bases from V and 5 bases from J, with 14 bases between. The CDR3 region has the DNA TGTGCCAGCTCCCCGGGACTAGAGCATCAGCCCCAGCATTTT. Translated: CASSPGLEHQPQHF.